This T cell receptor (beta chain) was obtained from a study of shared clonotypes between healthy human individuals. Study details: CD4 naive and memory got three plates each, CD8 naive two, CD8 memory one.

This table comes from immunoSEQ multiplex PCR, and its TCRdb copy is limited to in-frame clones, with some not included. The sample shows 2,500,000 or so clones, 85% to 95% of them seen only once. Trimming removed 3 bases from V and 6 bases from J, with 15 bases in between. Germline CDR1 and CDR2: SGHAT and FQNNGV. The CDR3 runs 15 residues. With regard to this clone: Its target is unknown.

Study observations and caveats: The four-donor shared clonotypes exceeded non-shared clonotypes in generation probability, with non-shared ones scoring lower. Only blood samples were collected, and tissue repertoires likely differ.

This chain connects TRBV11-2 to TRBJ2-1; a possible D gene is TRBD2 (5 bases). This sequence was found in a man younger than 30 in good health. The sequencing sample was made of naive CD4+ T cells sorted from blood. Subset reported: CD45RA+ positively selected. This CDR3 reads CASSFGAVRGNEQFF. CDR3 bases: TGTGCCAGCAGCTTCGGCGCTGTCCGGGGCAATGAGCAGTTCTTC.